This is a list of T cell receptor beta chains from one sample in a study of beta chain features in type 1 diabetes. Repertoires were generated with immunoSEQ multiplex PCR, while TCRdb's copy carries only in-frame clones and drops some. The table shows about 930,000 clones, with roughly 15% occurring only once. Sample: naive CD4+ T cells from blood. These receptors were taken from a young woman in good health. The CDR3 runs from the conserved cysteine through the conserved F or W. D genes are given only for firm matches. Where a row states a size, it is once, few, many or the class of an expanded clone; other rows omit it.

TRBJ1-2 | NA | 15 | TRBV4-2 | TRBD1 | CASSQDFTGGFGYTF | TGTGCCAGCAGCCAAGACTTTACAGGGGGCTTTGGCTACACCTTC
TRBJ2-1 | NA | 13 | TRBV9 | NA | CASSVGSYNEQFF | TGTGCCAGCAGCGTAGGCTCCTACAATGAGCAGTTCTTC
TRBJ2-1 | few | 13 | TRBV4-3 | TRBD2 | CASTSGLNNEQFF | TGCGCCAGCACTAGCGGACTGAACAATGAGCAGTTCTTC
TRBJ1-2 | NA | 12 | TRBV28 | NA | CASSLINYGYTF | TGTGCCAGCAGTTTAATCAACTATGGCTACACCTTC
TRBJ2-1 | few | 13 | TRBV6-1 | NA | CASRTDSYNEQFF | TGTGCCAGCAGGACCGACTCCTACAATGAGCAGTTCTTC
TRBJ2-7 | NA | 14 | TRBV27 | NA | CASSPWDDTHEQYF | TGTGCCAGCAGTCCGTGGGACGATACCCACGAGCAGTACTTC
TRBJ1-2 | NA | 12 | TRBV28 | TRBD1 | CASRPGGYGYTF | TGTGCCAGCAGACCAGGGGGCTATGGCTACACCTTC
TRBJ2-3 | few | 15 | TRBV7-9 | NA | CASSLALGNVDTQYF | TGTGCCAGCAGCTTAGCGCTGGGGAACGTGGATACGCAGTATTTT
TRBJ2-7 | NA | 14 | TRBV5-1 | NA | CASSLLGPGYEQYF | TGCGCCAGCAGTTTGCTGGGGCCGGGCTACGAGCAGTACTTC
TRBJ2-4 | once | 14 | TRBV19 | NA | CASSDTGRRNIQYF | TGTGCCAGTAGTGACACTGGCCGGAGAAACATTCAGTACTTC
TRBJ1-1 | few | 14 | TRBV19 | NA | CASSIILQNTEAFF | TGTGCCAGTAGTATTATTCTACAGAACACTGAAGCTTTCTTT
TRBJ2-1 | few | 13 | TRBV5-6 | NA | CASRRDFYNEQFF | TGTGCCAGCAGAAGGGACTTCTACAATGAGCAGTTCTTC
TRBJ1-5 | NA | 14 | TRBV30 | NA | CAWCDRQEDQPQHF | TGTGCCTGGTGCGACAGACAGGAGGATCAGCCCCAGCATTTT
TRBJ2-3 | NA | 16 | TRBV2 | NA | CASSVIGGSPTDTQYF | TGTGCCAGCAGTGTAATTGGAGGGTCTCCCACAGATACGCAGTATTTT
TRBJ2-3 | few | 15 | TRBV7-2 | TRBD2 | CASSLAGGSTDTQYF | TGTGCCAGCAGCTTGGCGGGAGGATCCACAGATACGCAGTATTTT
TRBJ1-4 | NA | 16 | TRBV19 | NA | CASSTITTPTNEKLFF | TGTGCCAGTAGTACCATTACGACCCCAACTAATGAAAAACTGTTTTTT
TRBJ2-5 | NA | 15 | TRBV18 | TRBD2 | CASSPGTSGEETQYF | TGTGCCAGCTCACCGGGGACTAGCGGAGAAGAGACCCAGTACTTC
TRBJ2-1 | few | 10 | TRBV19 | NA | CAPGNNEQFF | TGTGCCCCCGGGAATAATGAGCAGTTCTTC
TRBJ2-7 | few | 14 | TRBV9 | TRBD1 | CASSVGTGTYEQYF | TGTGCCAGCAGCGTAGGGACAGGGACCTACGAGCAGTACTTC
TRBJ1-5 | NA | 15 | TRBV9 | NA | CASSVQGYSNQPQHF | TGTGCCAGCAGCGTACAGGGGTATAGCAATCAGCCCCAGCATTTT
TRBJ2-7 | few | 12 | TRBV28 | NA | CASSSGTTEQYF | TGTGCCAGCAGTTCCGGGACAACAGAGCAGTACTTC
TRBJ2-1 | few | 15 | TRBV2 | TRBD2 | CASEEREAPYNEQFF | TGTGCCAGCGAGGAGCGGGAGGCACCCTACAATGAGCAGTTCTTC
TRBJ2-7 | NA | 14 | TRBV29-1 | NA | CSVEVDRGLGEQYF | TGCAGCGTTGAAGTGGATAGAGGCCTCGGCGAGCAGTACTTC
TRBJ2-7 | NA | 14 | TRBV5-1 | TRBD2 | CASTPSGGAYEQYF | TGCGCCAGCACCCCTAGCGGGGGAGCCTACGAGCAGTACTTC
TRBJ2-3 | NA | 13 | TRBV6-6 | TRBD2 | CASSDGTSPTQYF | TGTGCCAGCAGCGACGGGACTAGCCCGACGCAGTATTTT
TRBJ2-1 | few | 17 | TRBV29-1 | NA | CSVELGGSISSYNEQFF | TGCAGCGTTGAATTGGGCGGATCGATTAGCTCCTACAATGAGCAGTTCTTC
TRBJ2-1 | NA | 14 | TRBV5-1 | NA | CASSRDSHYNEQFF | TGCGCCAGCAGCCGGGACTCCCATTACAATGAGCAGTTCTTC
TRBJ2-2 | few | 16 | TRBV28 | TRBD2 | CASMGASGSSTGELFF | TGTGCCAGTATGGGCGCTAGCGGGAGTAGCACCGGGGAGCTGTTTTTT
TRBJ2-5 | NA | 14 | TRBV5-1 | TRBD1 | CASSSGQLQETQYF | TGCGCCAGCAGCTCGGGACAGCTCCAAGAGACCCAGTACTTC
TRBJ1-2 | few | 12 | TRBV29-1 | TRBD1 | CSGRQGSYGYTF | TGCAGCGGGCGACAGGGATCCTATGGCTACACCTTC
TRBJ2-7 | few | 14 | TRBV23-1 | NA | CARPRGLALGEQYF | TGCGCCAGACCCCGCGGCCTAGCACTAGGCGAGCAGTACTTC
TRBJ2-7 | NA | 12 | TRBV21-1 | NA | CASRPGAYEQYF | TGTGCCAGCCGTCCCGGGGCCTACGAGCAGTACTTC
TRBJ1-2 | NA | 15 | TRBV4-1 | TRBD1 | CASSPAPGQGYGYTF | TGCGCCAGCAGTCCCGCCCCGGGACAGGGCTATGGCTACACCTTC
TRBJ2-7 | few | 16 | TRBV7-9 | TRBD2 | CASRSGTSGRAGEQYF | TGTGCCAGCAGATCCGGGACTAGCGGGAGGGCCGGCGAGCAGTACTTC
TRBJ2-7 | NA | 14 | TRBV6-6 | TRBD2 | CASTLAGADYEQYF | TGTGCCAGCACCCTAGCGGGAGCCGACTACGAGCAGTACTTC
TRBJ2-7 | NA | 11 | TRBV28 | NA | CASSLPGEQYF | TGTGCCAGCAGTTTGCCGGGCGAGCAGTACTTC
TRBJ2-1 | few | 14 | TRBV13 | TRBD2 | CASSQEGGSSEQFF | TGTGCCAGCAGCCAGGAAGGCGGGAGCAGTGAGCAGTTCTTC
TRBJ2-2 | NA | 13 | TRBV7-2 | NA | CASSPQPAGELFF | TGTGCCAGCAGCCCCCAGCCAGCCGGGGAGCTGTTTTTT
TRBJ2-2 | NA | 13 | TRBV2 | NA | CASSATQDGELFF | TGTGCCAGCAGTGCGACCCAGGACGGGGAGCTGTTTTTT
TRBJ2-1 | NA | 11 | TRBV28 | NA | CATTYYNEQFF | TGTGCAACGACATATTACAATGAGCAGTTCTTC
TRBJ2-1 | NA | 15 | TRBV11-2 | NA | CASSLGSSSFAEQFF | TGTGCCAGCAGCTTAGGTTCTAGTTCATTTGCTGAGCAGTTCTTC
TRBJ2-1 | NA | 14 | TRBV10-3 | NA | CAIREDLERNEQFF | TGTGCCATCAGGGAGGACCTCGAACGCAATGAGCAGTTCTTC
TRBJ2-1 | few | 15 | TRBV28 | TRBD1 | CASRSTGGDYNEQFF | TGTGCCAGCAGGTCGACAGGGGGGGATTACAATGAGCAGTTCTTC
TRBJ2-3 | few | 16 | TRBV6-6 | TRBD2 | CASSRLAGGFADTQYF | TGTGCCAGCAGCAGACTAGCGGGAGGGTTCGCAGATACGCAGTATTTT
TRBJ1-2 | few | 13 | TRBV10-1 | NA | CASSERPNYGYTF | TGCGCCAGCAGTGAGAGGCCCAACTATGGCTACACCTTC
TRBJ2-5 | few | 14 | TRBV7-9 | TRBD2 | CASSRLAYQETQYF | TGTGCCAGCAGCCGACTAGCGTATCAAGAGACCCAGTACTTC
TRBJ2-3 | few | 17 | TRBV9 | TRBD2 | CASSSSGRARGTDTQYF | TGTGCCAGCAGCTCTAGCGGGAGGGCTCGGGGCACAGATACGCAGTATTTT
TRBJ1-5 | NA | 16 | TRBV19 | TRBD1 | CASSITGTVSNQPQHF | TGTGCCAGTAGTATTACCGGGACAGTTAGCAATCAGCCCCAGCATTTT
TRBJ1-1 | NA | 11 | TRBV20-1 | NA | CSARERTEAFF | TGCAGTGCTAGGGAGAGGACTGAAGCTTTCTTT
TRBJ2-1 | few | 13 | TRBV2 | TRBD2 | CASKAGAHNEQFF | TGTGCCAGCAAAGCGGGAGCACACAATGAGCAGTTCTTC
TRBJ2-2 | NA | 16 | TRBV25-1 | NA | CASRPHGTENTGELFF | TGTGCCAGCAGACCGCACGGGACGGAGAACACCGGGGAGCTGTTTTTT
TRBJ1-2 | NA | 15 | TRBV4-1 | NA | CASSQDRGWADGYTF | TGCGCCAGCAGCCAAGATCGGGGATGGGCGGATGGCTACACCTTC